Following are 30 T cell receptor beta chains from one sample sequenced in a study of regulatory T cells in long-lasting Graves disease. Time point: newly diagnosed GD, antithyroid drugs for less than 3 months. Scientists built the TCR library using RNA that was extracted from PBMCs. TCR beta libraries were built with iRepertoire HTBI primers and Arm-PCR of CDR3 regions. Via MiXCR, TCRdb re-called the multiplex PCR reads, giving one row per CDR3 protein. The sample shows 350,000 to 550,000 distinct CDR3 sequences, less than 15% of them seen only once. These data are also associated with another study on T cells in Graves' hyperthyroidism and ophthalmopathy.

Sequencing used peripheral blood mononuclear cells (PBMCs), obtained at new diagnosis, from a patient treated with antithyroid drugs. Receptors originate from a woman in her 50s with Graves disease.

This chain uses TRBV5-1 with TRBJ2-1; 7 positions agree with TRBD2. V was pared by 2 bases and J by 0 bases, with 2 bases of the junction left unmatched. CDR3 size: 15 residues. Germline CDR1 is SGHRS and CDR2 is YFSETQ. CDR3 sequence reads: CASSFSGASYNEQFF. DNA of the CDR3: TGCGCCAGCAGCTTCAGCGGGGCCTCCTACAATGAGCAGTTCTTC.

This clonotype has a count of ten or more. The chain links TRBV2 to TRBJ2-7; 10 bases agree with TRBD2. CDR3 length equals 15 residues. Germline-derived CDR1 and CDR2 are SNHLY and FYNNEI. Germline trimming cut 3 bases from V and 7 bases from J; bases unmatched to any gene: 9. The CDR3 is CASSDSLAGENEQYF. For the CDR3, the DNA is TGTGCCAGCAGTGACTCCCTAGCGGGAGAAAATGAGCAGTACTTC.

The rearrangement joins TRBV4-1 to TRBJ1-5; TRBD1 might be the D (6 bases). Trimming stripped 4 bases from V and 5 bases from J, with 15 bases between. Germline-derived CDR1 and CDR2 are MGHRA and YSYEKL. The CDR3 sequence is 15 residues long. The CDR3 DNA follows: TGCGCCAGCAGCCTACAGGGACTCGAGGATCAGCCCCAGCATTTT. Translation gives CASSLQGLEDQPQHF.

This clonotype was detected many times. The chain links TRBV27 to TRBJ1-5; no reliable D call. CDR3 size: 14 residues. Germline values: CDR1 MNHEY, CDR2 SMNVEV (reference sequence). V was trimmed by 5 bases and J by 0 bases, leaving 8 bases between them. CDR3 nucleotide sequence: TGTGCCAGCAGTCCTTCAACTAGCAATCAGCCCCAGCATTTT. Protein sequence: CASSPSTSNQPQHF.

The V gene is TRBV7-8, the J gene TRBJ1-1; the D is unclear. Trimming stripped 1 base from V and 5 bases from J, with 17 bases between. In germline, CDR1 is SGHVS, CDR2 FQNEAQ. The CDR3 length is 16 residues. The CDR3 here is CASSLGVGFVGTEAFF. CDR3 coding DNA: TGTGCCAGCAGCTTAGGAGTGGGGTTTGTTGGAACTGAAGCTTTCTTT.

This clonotype was seen at least ten times. In DNA, the CDR3 is TGTGCCAGCAGTGGGGCTAGCGGAGCGAACACCGGGGAGCTGTTTTTT. It is translated as CASSGASGANTGELFF. The chain links TRBV2 to TRBJ2-2; 7 positions agree with TRBD2. In germline, CDR1 is SNHLY, CDR2 FYNNEI. The CDR3 is 16 amino acids. With V trimmed by 4 bases and J by 0 bases, 5 bases remained unmatched.

This clonotype was counted ten times or more. The rearrangement joins TRBV5-1 to TRBJ2-1, with 10 bases aligning to TRBD1. Germline V CDR1 and CDR2: SGHRS, YFSETQ. V shed 4 bases and J 3 bases; nucleotides not matched to a gene: 1. This CDR3 region has 14 residues. Here the CDR3 DNA reads TGCGCCAGCAGCGGGGACAGGGGCTACAATGAGCAGTTCTTC. Its translation is CASSGDRGYNEQFF.

This clonotype occurred a few times. Sequence at one end of the junction differs from germline and may be a read error. CDR3 nucleotide sequence: TGTGCCAGCAGGGTAGCGGGAGGGCGGGCTCTTAATGAGCATTTCTTC. It translates to CASRVAGGRALNEHFF. This sequence joins TRBV5-5 and TRBJ2-1, with 11 bases matching TRBD2. This CDR3 contains 16 residues. CDR1 is SGHKS and CDR2 is YYEKEE in the germline V gene (reference sequence). The whole variable domain, filled in from reference TRBV5-5 and TRBJ2-1, reads DAGVTQSPTHLIKTRGQQVTLRCSPISGHKSVSWYQQVLGQGPQFIFQYYEKEERGRGNFPDRFSARQFPNYSSELNVNALLLGDSALYLCASRVAGGRALNEHFFGPGTRLTVL.

The rearrangement uses TRBV12-3 or TRBV12-4 and TRBJ2-3; 12 bases are shared with TRBD2. The V segment lost 2 bases and the J segment 2 bases; nucleotides outside the gene matches: 8. This CDR3 contains 18 residues. The CDR3 DNA reads as TGTGCCAGCAGTTTAACCGCGACTAGCGGGAGCCTCACAGATACGCAGTATTTT. Protein product: CASSLTATSGSLTDTQYF.

This chain connects TRBV4-1 to TRBJ2-3; 8 bases are shared with TRBD2. Germline values: CDR1 MGHRA, CDR2 YSYEKL. V shed 1 base and J 4 bases; nucleotides not matched to a gene: 4. CDR3 length: 15 residues. CDR3 coding DNA: TGCGCCAGCAGCCAAGGTAGCGGGAATTCAGATACGCAGTATTTT. It codes for CASSQGSGNSDTQYF.

This clonotype was found many times. The V and J genes are TRBV2 and TRBJ2-3, with 12 bases lining up with TRBD2. CDR3 length: 15 amino acids. CDR1 is SNHLY, CDR2 FYNNEI, per germline. J gave up 3 bases and V 5 bases, and 3 bases lay outside the gene matches. CDR3 in amino acids: CASSRLAGGTDTQYF. DNA for the CDR3: TGTGCCAGCAGTCGGCTAGCGGGAGGGACAGATACGCAGTATTTT.

This chain connects TRBV6-1 to TRBJ2-6; tentatively, D is TRBD1 or TRBD2 (5 bases each). Germline V CDR1 and CDR2: MNHNS, SASEGT. Trimming removed 6 bases from V and 4 bases from J, with 16 bases in between. This CDR3 comprises 16 residues. The CDR3 loop is CASSSPLGVGANVLTF. The DNA for the CDR3 is TGTGCCAGCAGCTCCCCGCTGGGGGTGGGGGCCAACGTCCTGACTTTC.

Ten or more counts support this clonotype. The J gene is TRBJ2-3, the V gene TRBV27, with a weak D call TRBD2 (5 bases). The germline V and J ends were trimmed by 6 bases and 1 base, with 11 bases remaining between them. The V gene's germline CDR1 is MNHEY and CDR2 SMNVEV (reference sequence). The CDR3 length is 14 residues. The CDR3 spells CASSPADGTDTQYF. CDR3 DNA: TGTGCCAGCAGCCCAGCGGACGGCACAGATACGCAGTATTTT.

The table lists this clonotype with many counts. The chain uses TRBV7-9 and TRBJ2-1; TRBD2 agrees at 10 bases. The length of the CDR3 is 17 residues. The V segment lost 1 base and the J segment 7 bases; nucleotides outside the gene matches: 10. Germline V CDR1 and CDR2: SEHNR, FQNEAQ (reference sequence). The CDR3 coding sequence is TGTGCCAGCAGCTTAGGATGGTCTAGCGGGAGCGATAATGAGCAGTTCTTC. This sequence encodes CASSLGWSSGSDNEQFF.

This clonotype was seen many times. The chain combines TRBV2 with TRBJ1-1; D not certain. This CDR3 comprises 13 residues. V was shortened by 6 bases and J by 0 bases, with 8 bases between the two germline ends. CDR1 is SNHLY and CDR2 is FYNNEI in the germline V gene. DNA for the CDR3: TGTGCCAGCAGCGACCCATTGAACACTGAAGCTTTCTTT. It specifies CASSDPLNTEAFF.

This clonotype was detected many times. The rearrangement links TRBV18 to TRBJ1-4, with D possibly matching TRBD1 (6 bases). This CDR3 has 16 amino acids. Trimming removed 4 bases at V and 8 bases at J, with 20 bases between. In germline, CDR1 is KGHSH, CDR2 LQKENI. CDR3 amino acids: CASSLNHPAGDEKLFF. CDR3 nucleotide sequence: TGTGCCAGCTCACTCAACCACCCGGCAGGGGACGAAAAACTGTTTTTT.

The rearrangement uses TRBV9 and TRBJ2-1; D remains ambiguous. The V gene's germline CDR1 is SGDLS and CDR2 YYNGEE. V lost 0 bases and J lost 1, with 11 bases in between. The CDR3 loop spans 16 amino acids. The CDR3 protein is CASSVDGYGSYNEQFF. The CDR3 DNA reads as TGTGCCAGCAGCGTAGACGGCTATGGGTCCTACAATGAGCAGTTCTTC.

The table lists this clonotype with a few counts. CDR3 in amino acids: CSVDRGGADTQYF. The CDR3, as DNA: TGCAGCGTTGACAGGGGAGGGGCAGATACGCAGTATTTT. The chain is built from TRBV29-1 and TRBJ2-3, with D perhaps TRBD2 (7 bases). The germline CDR1 and CDR2 sequences are SQVTM and ANQGSEA. The CDR3 length is 13 residues. V was clipped by 3 bases and J by 4 bases, with 11 bases between them.

Here the CDR3 reads CASSEALQGLTEAFF. The CDR3 nucleotides are TGTGCCAGCAGTGAGGCCCTTCAGGGGCTCACTGAAGCTTTCTTT. The rearrangement uses TRBV6-2 or TRBV6-3 and TRBJ1-1; a weak D match, TRBD1 (6 bases). The germline V gene encodes CDR1 MNHEY and CDR2 SVGEGT. The germline V and J ends were trimmed by 5 bases and 4 bases, with 17 bases remaining between them. CDR3 length: 15 amino acids.

This clonotype was seen only a few times. A much larger clone lies a single base off, so this may be a read error. The V gene is TRBV7-6, the J gene TRBJ1-1; D is unresolved. The CDR3 totals 15 residues. Germline values: CDR1 SGHVS, CDR2 FNYEAQ. CDR3 in amino acids: CASSPVFSRNTEALF. The CDR3 DNA sequence: TGTGCCAGCAGCCCTGTGTTTAGCAGGAACACTGAAGCTCTCTTT. The variable domain in full, completed from reference TRBV7-6 and TRBJ1-1, reads GAGVSQSPRYKVTKRGQDVALRCDPISGHVSLYWYRQALGQGPEFLTYFNYEAQQDKSGLPNDRFSAERPEGSISTLTIQRTEQRDSAMYRCASSPVFSRNTEALFGQGTRLTVV.

The V gene is TRBV28, the J gene TRBJ2-1; 8 positions agree with TRBD2. V lost 5 bases to trimming and J lost 5 bases; unmatched junction nucleotides: 5. Germline CDR1 reads MDHEN; CDR2 reads SYDVKM. This CDR3 spans 14 amino acids. CDR3 region: CASSTPGGNNEQFF. The CDR3 DNA reads as TGTGCCAGCAGTACCCCGGGGGGGAACAATGAGCAGTTCTTC.

At least ten counts were recorded for this clonotype. The gene calls are TRBV4-1 and TRBJ2-2; D is ambiguous. Trimming cost V 2 bases and J 7 bases, with 5 bases left between them. Germline assignment: CDR1 MGHRA and CDR2 YSYEKL. CDR3 length: 12 amino acids. The CDR3 DNA reads as TGCGCCAGCAGCCAAACAAACGGGGAGCTGTTTTTT. Translating it yields CASSQTNGELFF.

This clonotype showed up many times. The genes are TRBV28 and TRBJ1-1; D remains ambiguous. Trimming removed 7 bases at V and 4 bases at J, with 19 bases between. Germline CDR1 reads MDHEN; CDR2 reads SYDVKM. The CDR3 has 15 residues. Here the CDR3 DNA reads TGTGCCAGCACCGACCCCCAGGTATTGGGCACTGAAGCTTTCTTT. Translating gives CASTDPQVLGTEAFF.

The count of this clonotype is one. The chain carries TRBV10-3 and TRBJ2-3; D is unresolved. This CDR3 has 14 residues. V lost 7 bases, J lost 5 bases, and 16 bases lay in between. Germline V lookup: CDR1 ENHRY, CDR2 SYGVKD. The CDR3 nucleotides are TGTGCCATCACTAGGACCGAAGCAGGAGATACGCAGTATTTT. Amino acids: CAITRTEAGDTQYF.

This clonotype was seen a handful of times. J is TRBJ2-1 and V is TRBV7-6, with 14 bases matching TRBD2. The germline gives CDR1 SGHVS, CDR2 FNYEAQ. The CDR3 has 16 amino acids. With 6 bases clipped from V and 9 bases from J, the junction kept 10 bases outside the gene matches. This chain's CDR3 is CASSLGQGLAGVEQFF. The CDR3 DNA sequence: TGTGCCAGCAGTCTAGGGCAGGGACTAGCGGGAGTTGAGCAGTTCTTC.

This clonotype came up many times. The chain couples TRBV2 to TRBJ2-7, with TRBD2 matching 10 bases. V dropped 8 bases and J dropped 4; count of bases not matched to a gene: 11. This CDR3 has 15 amino acids. The germline CDR1 and CDR2 sequences are SNHLY and FYNNEI. The CDR3 sequence is CASRDPGLAWYEQYF. The CDR3 coding sequence is TGTGCCAGCCGAGATCCGGGACTAGCGTGGTACGAGCAGTACTTC.

This clonotype was picked up many times. The chain employs TRBV30 and TRBJ1-5; D unclear. Germline CDR1 and CDR2: GTSNPN and SVGIG (reference sequence). The CDR3 loop spans 12 amino acids. DNA for the CDR3: TGTGCTATTGGAGGAGGCAATCAGCCCCAGCATTTT. It encodes CAIGGGNQPQHF.

This clonotype was seen only a few times. V gene TRBV5-5 combines with J gene TRBJ2-3; TRBD1 agrees at 8 bases. The junction had 7 bases not matched to a gene; V was cut back by 2 bases and J by 2 bases. This CDR3 region has 16 residues. The germline CDR1 and CDR2 sequences are SGHKS and YYEKEE (reference sequence). CDR3 DNA sequence: TGTGCCAGCAGCTTAGTACAGGGGGTTAACACAGATACGCAGTATTTT. It specifies CASSLVQGVNTDTQYF.

This clonotype was seen a handful of times. The chain employs TRBV5-1 and TRBJ2-7, with unresolved D. Germline CDR1 is SGHRS and CDR2 is YFSETQ. CDR3 size: 13 residues. The germline V and J ends were trimmed by 1 base and 1 base, with 6 bases remaining between them. In DNA, the CDR3 is TGCGCCAGCAGCTTGTTCGAGTCCTACGAGCAGTACTTC. Translation gives CASSLFESYEQYF. The variable domain in full, with the rest retrieved from reference TRBV5-1 and TRBJ2-7, is KAGVTQTPRYLIKTRGQQVTLSCSPISGHRSVSWYQQTPGQGLQFLFEYFSETQRNKGNFPGRFSGRQFSNSRSEMNVSTLELGDSALYLCASSLFESYEQYFGPGTRLTVT.

This clonotype was recorded at least ten times. The CDR3 region is CASMRNTEAFF. The CDR3 DNA is TGTGCCAGCATGCGAAACACTGAAGCTTTCTTT. This sequence joins TRBV25-1 and TRBJ1-1; D remains ambiguous. Between the trimmed V and J ends, which lost 7 bases and 2 bases, there was a span of 5 bases. Germline CDR1 is MGHDK and CDR2 is SYGVNS. This CDR3 is 11 amino acids long.